The rows below give T cell receptor beta chains drawn from one sample of a study of cytomegalovirus exposure and HLA in healthy donors. Profiled with immunoSEQ multiplex PCR; TCRdb holds only in-frame clones, not every one. This table has 190,000 or so clones, roughly 80% appearing once. Sequenced: PBMCs. All receptors come from a boy aged 5-17 years in good health and CMV-seronegative. Both conserved end residues are part of each CDR3. A D gene is named only where the DNA matches it firmly. Expanded clones are given a class, and other clones once, few, many or no size at all.

d_gene	abundance	v_gene	j_gene	CDR3nt	CDR3aa
TRBD1	.	TRBV5-6	TRBJ1-2	TGTGCCAGCAGCTTGAGGCGGGACAGGGGATCGTGGAACTATGGCTACACCTTC	CASSLRRDRGSWNYGYTF
TRBD1	.	TRBV29-1	TRBJ1-2	TGCAGCGCTCGACAGGGGGGGGACTATGGCTACACCTTC	CSARQGGDYGYTF
TRBD1	.	TRBV7-2	TRBJ1-3	TGTGCCAGCAGCCTGGACAGGGGAACGACTGGAAACACCATATATTTT	CASSLDRGTTGNTIYF
TRBD2	once	TRBV25-1	TRBJ2-3	TGTGCCAGCAGTAACACGGACCTAGCGGGAGGCGACACAGATACGCAGTATTTT	CASSNTDLAGGDTDTQYF
.	.	TRBV7-9	TRBJ1-1	TGTGCCAGCAGCTTATGCGGCGGTTTGAGGGACACTGAAGCTTTCTTT	CASSLCGGLRDTEAFF
.	few	TRBV2	TRBJ2-1	TGTGCCAGCCTTGATCCTAACCACTACAATGAGCAGTTCTTC	CASLDPNHYNEQFF
.	.	TRBV4-2	TRBJ1-3	TGTGCCAGCAGCCAAGATAGGGGGTCCGGAAACACCATATATTTT	CASSQDRGSGNTIYF
TRBD1	.	TRBV9	TRBJ2-5	TGTGCCAGCAGCCACTCCGAGTCAAGGGGGCGCCCAGAGACCCAGTACTTC	CASSHSESRGRPETQYF
.	.	TRBV7-8	TRBJ2-5	TGTGCCAGCAGCTTAGACCCCCGACAGGCCCACCAAGAGACCCAGTACTTC	CASSLDPRQAHQETQYF
TRBD1	.	TRBV5-1	TRBJ1-4	TGCGCCAGCAGTCGGGACAGGGTCCCGAATGAAAAACTGTTTTTT	CASSRDRVPNEKLFF
.	few	TRBV30	TRBJ1-2	TGTGCCTGGAAGCCAGGATGGCAAGGGGGTGGCTACACCTTC	CAWKPGWQGGGYTF
.	.	TRBV11-2	TRBJ2-7	TGTGCCAGCAGCTTAGGACCCAGGGAGGTAAAGCAGTACTTC	CASSLGPREVKQYF
.	.	TRBV5-6	TRBJ1-2	TGTGCCAGCAGCTTGTTCGACACATTCTATGGCTACACCTTC	CASSLFDTFYGYTF
.	.	TRBV30	TRBJ1-4	TGTGCCGGAAGTTCGGGGGATGGTGAAAAACTGTTTTTT	CAGSSGDGEKLFF
TRBD1	few	TRBV5-1	TRBJ1-1	TGCGCCAGCAGCTCGGGACAGGGGGACTCGGGTGAAGCTTTCTTT	CASSSGQGDSGEAFF
TRBD1	.	TRBV5-6	TRBJ1-2	TGTGCCAGCAGCTTCCAGACAGGGAGTAACTATGGCTACACCTTC	CASSFQTGSNYGYTF
TRBD1	.	TRBV7-9	TRBJ1-5	TGTGCCAGCAGCTTGGCCGGGACAGATAGCAATCAGCCCCAGCATTTT	CASSLAGTDSNQPQHF
.	.	TRBV5-1	TRBJ2-6	TGCGCCAGCAGCCGTCAGTCCTTCTCTGGGGCCAACGTCCTGACTTTC	CASSRQSFSGANVLTF
TRBD1	.	TRBV5-6	TRBJ2-7	TGTGCCAGCAGCTTGGGACAGGGGAATGACGAGCAGTACTTC	CASSLGQGNDEQYF
.	once	TRBV5-1	TRBJ2-3	TGCGCCAGCAGCTTGGAAGGGGCCCGGCCAGATACGCAGTATTTT	CASSLEGARPDTQYF
.	.	TRBV13	TRBJ2-1	TGTGCCAGCAGCTTAGATCTTAGCAGCGATGAGCAGTTCTTC	CASSLDLSSDEQFF
.	few	TRBV7-2	TRBJ1-5	TGTGCCAGCAGCTTATCCCCGGTCAATCAGCCCCAGCATTTT	CASSLSPVNQPQHF
.	.	TRBV6-1	TRBJ2-1	TGTGCCACCGAAAACTTGTACAATGAGCAGTTCTTC	CATENLYNEQFF
.	.	TRBV30	TRBJ1-5	TGTGCCTGGAGTGTAAGCAAAAATCAGCCCCAGCATTTT	CAWSVSKNQPQHF
TRBD2	.	TRBV4-2	TRBJ2-5	TGTGCCAGCAGCCTCACAAGCGGGGACGAGACCCAGTACTTC	CASSLTSGDETQYF
TRBD1	.	TRBV15	TRBJ1-4	TGTGCCACCAGCAGACAAACAGGGGGCGGGGAAAAACTGTTTTTT	CATSRQTGGGEKLFF
.	once	TRBV4-1	TRBJ2-7	TGCGCCAGCAGCCAAGTGGGCTTCTCCTACGAGCAGTACTTC	CASSQVGFSYEQYF
TRBD2	.	TRBV5-1	TRBJ2-1	TGCGCCAGCAGCCTCCGGGGGGTGACTAGCGGGGGGTATGAGCAGTTCTTC	CASSLRGVTSGGYEQFF
.	.	TRBV14	TRBJ1-3	TGTGCCAGCAGCCTGACTAGTTCGAACACCATATATTTT	CASSLTSSNTIYF
.	.	TRBV29-1	TRBJ1-2	TGCAGCGTTGAACCCCCGGGAGGGAAATCCTATGGCTACACCTTC	CSVEPPGGKSYGYTF
.	.	TRBV9	TRBJ1-2	TGTGCCAGCAGCTTCGGGGGGGAATCATATGGCTACACCTTC	CASSFGGESYGYTF
.	.	TRBV19	TRBJ1-1	TGTGCCAGTAGACTCCAGGGGAAAGGGGGTGAAGCTTTCTTT	CASRLQGKGGEAFF
.	.	TRBV19	TRBJ1-3	TGTGCCAGTAGTATCGGCGGGGATGGAAACACCATATATTTT	CASSIGGDGNTIYF
.	.	TRBV5-6	TRBJ2-5	TGTGCCAGCAGCTTGGCCGGTATAGCCCCGCAAGAGACCCAGTACTTC	CASSLAGIAPQETQYF
.	.	TRBV30	TRBJ2-7	TGTGCCTGGAGTAAGGATAGATCGAGACATCCCCGTGGGCTGTACTTC	CAWSKDRSRHPRGLYF
TRBD1	.	TRBV5-4	TRBJ1-2	TGTGCCAGCAGCTTCGGGCGGCAGGGGGACTATGGCTACACCTTC	CASSFGRQGDYGYTF
.	.	TRBV9	TRBJ1-2	TGTGCCAGCAGCGTAGATCCAGGGTTGGGTGGCTACACCTTC	CASSVDPGLGGYTF
TRBD1	.	TRBV5-4	TRBJ2-2	TGTGCCAGCAGCTACGGGACAGGGAACACCGGGGAGCTGTTTTTT	CASSYGTGNTGELFF
TRBD1	.	TRBV11-2	TRBJ1-2	TGTGCCAGCAGCTTAGCGGCAGGGGGATCGAACTATGGCTACACCTTC	CASSLAAGGSNYGYTF
.	once	TRBV29-1	TRBJ2-7	TGCAGCGCAACCGGGATCTCCTACGAGCAGTACTTC	CSATGISYEQYF